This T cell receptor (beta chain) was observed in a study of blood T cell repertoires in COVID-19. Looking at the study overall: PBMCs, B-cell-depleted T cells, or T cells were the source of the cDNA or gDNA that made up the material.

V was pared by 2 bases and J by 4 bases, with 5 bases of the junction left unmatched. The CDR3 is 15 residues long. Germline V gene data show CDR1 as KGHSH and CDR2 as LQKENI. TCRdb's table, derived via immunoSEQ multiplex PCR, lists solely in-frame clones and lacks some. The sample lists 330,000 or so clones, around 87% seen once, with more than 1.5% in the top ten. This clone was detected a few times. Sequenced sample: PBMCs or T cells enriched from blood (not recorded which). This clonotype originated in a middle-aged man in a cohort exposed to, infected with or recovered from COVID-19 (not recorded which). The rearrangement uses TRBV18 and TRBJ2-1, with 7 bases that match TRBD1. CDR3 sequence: CASSPVGTAYNEQFF. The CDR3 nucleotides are TGTGCCAGCTCACCAGTAGGGACAGCTTACAATGAGCAGTTCTTC.